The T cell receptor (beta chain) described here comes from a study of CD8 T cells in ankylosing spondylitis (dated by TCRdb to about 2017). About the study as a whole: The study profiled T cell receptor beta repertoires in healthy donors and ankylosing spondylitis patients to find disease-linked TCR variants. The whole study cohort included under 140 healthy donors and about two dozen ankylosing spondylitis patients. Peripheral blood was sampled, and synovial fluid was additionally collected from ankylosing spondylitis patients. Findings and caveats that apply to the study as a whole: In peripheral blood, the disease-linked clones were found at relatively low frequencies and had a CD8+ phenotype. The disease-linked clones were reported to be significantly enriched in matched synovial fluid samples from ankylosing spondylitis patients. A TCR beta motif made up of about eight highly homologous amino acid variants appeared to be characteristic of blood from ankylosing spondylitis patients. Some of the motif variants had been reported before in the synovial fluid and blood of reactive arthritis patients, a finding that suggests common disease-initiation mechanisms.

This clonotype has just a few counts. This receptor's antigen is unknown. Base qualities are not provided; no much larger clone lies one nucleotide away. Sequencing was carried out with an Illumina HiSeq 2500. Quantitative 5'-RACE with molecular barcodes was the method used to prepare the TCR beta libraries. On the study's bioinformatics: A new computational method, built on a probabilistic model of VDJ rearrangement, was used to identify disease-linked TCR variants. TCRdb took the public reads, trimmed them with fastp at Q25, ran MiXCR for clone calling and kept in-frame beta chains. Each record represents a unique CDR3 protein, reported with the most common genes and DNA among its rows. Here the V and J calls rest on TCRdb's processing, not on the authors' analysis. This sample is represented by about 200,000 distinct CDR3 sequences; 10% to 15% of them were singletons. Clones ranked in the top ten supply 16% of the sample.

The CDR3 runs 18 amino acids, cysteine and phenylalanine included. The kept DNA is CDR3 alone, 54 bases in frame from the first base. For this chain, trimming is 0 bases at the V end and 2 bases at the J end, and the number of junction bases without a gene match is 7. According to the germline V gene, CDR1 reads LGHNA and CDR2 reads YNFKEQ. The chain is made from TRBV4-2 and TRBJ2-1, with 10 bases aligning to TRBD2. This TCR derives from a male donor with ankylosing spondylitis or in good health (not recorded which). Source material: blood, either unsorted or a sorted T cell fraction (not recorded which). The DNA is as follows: TGTGCCAGCAGCCAAGATCAGGAGCGGGGGGGCACCTACAATGAGCAGTTCTTC. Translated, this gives CASSQDQERGGTYNEQFF.